A single TCR beta chain is shown here with its context. Its specificity is unknown. The junction had 8 bases not matched to a gene; V was cut back by 5 bases and J by 8 bases. The CDR3 has 14 residues. The data were obtained in a study of identical twins. Study-level points and caveats: Memory repertoires lacked the insertion deficit that abundant cord blood beta clonotypes showed. Out-of-frame TCR alpha sharing in monozygotic twins exceeded recombination model predictions. Instead of following the same donors, the conclusions were based on cross-sectional statistical analysis. Low generation-probability sequences were in excess among twin-shared out-of-frame alpha sequences.

Using its own MiXCR run on the 5' RACE reads, TCRdb lists one record per CDR3 protein. The sample lists more than 1.5 million distinct CDR3 sequences; around a third were seen once. The sequencing sample was made of cord blood. The chain joins TRBV12-3 or TRBV12-4 to TRBJ1-2, with TRBD1 matching 10 bases. The TCR was taken from a newborn girl in good health. Written as DNA, the CDR3 is TGTGCCAGCAGTCGGGACAGGGGAACAAGCGGCTACACCTTC. It translates to CASSRDRGTSGYTF.